This TCR beta chain was observed in a study of T cells in Graves' hyperthyroidism and ophthalmopathy. The study's findings and limits: In the analysis, a 13 V-J model separated ophthalmopathy from stable hyperthyroidism. Most thyroid clonotypes with frequency above 0.001 were detected in blood.

This clonotype was counted between two and nine times. The target antigen is unknown. Uncontrolled infection, other autoimmune disease, pregnancy or lactation led to exclusion. Trimming took off 4 bases at V and 7 bases at J, with 16 bases between the two ends. CDR1 is LGHDT, CDR2 YNNKEL, per germline (reference sequence). The CDR3 has 15 residues. Researchers amplified the TCR beta CDR3 regions from RNA transcripts. HTBI primers were employed in a first-round RT-PCR of the TCR CDR3. TCRdb processed the multiplex PCR reads anew with MiXCR; each CDR3 protein has one entry. The sample includes more than 350,000 distinct CDR3 sequences, 14% to 15% of them seen just once.

The chain couples TRBV3-1 to TRBJ2-2, with D possibly being TRBD1 or TRBD2 (5 bases each). The source is a woman aged 25 to 39 with Graves' hyperthyroidism. Sequencing was performed on blood. The chain's CDR3 is CASSPRNHGGGELFF. The CDR3 nucleotides read TGTGCCAGCAGCCCCAGAAACCATGGGGGCGGGGAGCTGTTTTTT.